These 26 T cell receptor beta chains originate from one sample sequenced in a study of T-cell reconstitution after alpha-beta-depleted transplantation in children. TCRbeta library construction was performed incorporating unique molecular identifiers. MiXCR was run by TCRdb on the PCR reads, yielding one entry per CDR3 protein. The repertoire holds 490,000 or so distinct CDR3 sequences, with around 12% as singletons. The material sequenced was PBMCs from the stem cell graft donor, taken from the stem cell graft. The source of these receptors is a human donor who donated a stem cell graft to a child with combined immunodeficiency.

This clonotype was recorded at least ten times. This chain connects TRBV12-3 or TRBV12-4 to TRBJ2-7, with D perhaps assigned TRBD1 or TRBD2 (5 bases each). The V and J ends lost 6 bases and 3 bases respectively, with 33 bases between them. This CDR3 has 20 residues. The CDR3 DNA follows: TGTGCCAGCAGGGCGCAGGCAGTCCCCCGAGGGGTGAATTCCGACTACGAGCAGTACTTC. It yields the protein CASRAQAVPRGVNSDYEQYF.

This clonotype was recorded a few times. The chain joins TRBV15 to TRBJ2-6; D perhaps matches TRBD1 (5 bases). CDR1 is LNHNV and CDR2 is YYDKDF in the germline V gene (reference sequence). The CDR3 has 18 residues. V lost 0 bases and J lost 0, with 12 bases in between. In nucleotides, the CDR3 is TGTGCCACCAGCAGAGATGGGGCAGCGAGCTCTGGGGCCAACGTCCTGACTTTC. Residues: CATSRDGAASSGANVLTF.

In DNA form, the CDR3 reads TGTGCCAGCAGCAGTCCGGGACAGGAGGGCACCGGGGAGCTGTTTTTT. Residues: CASSSPGQEGTGELFF. The J gene is TRBJ2-2, the V gene TRBV9; 8 nucleotides line up with TRBD1. CDR1 is SGDLS and CDR2 is YYNGEE in the germline V gene. V lost 4 bases to trimming and J lost 4 bases; unmatched junction nucleotides: 9. The CDR3 is made up of 16 amino acids.

V and J are TRBV27 and TRBJ2-1; D may be TRBD2 (5 bases). The CDR3 length is 15 residues. Trimming took 5 bases from V and 3 from J, leaving 14 bases between them. CDR1 and CDR2 from the germline V gene are MNHEY and SMNVEV (reference sequence). The CDR3 DNA reads as TGTGCCAGCAGTCCTAGACTACCTTACTACAATGAGCAGTTCTTC. Its protein is CASSPRLPYYNEQFF.

The rearrangement links TRBV29-1 to TRBJ2-3; TRBD1 matches 11 bases. Germline V CDR1 and CDR2: SQVTM, ANQGSEA. V lost 5 bases to trimming and J lost 4 bases; unmatched junction nucleotides: 8. CDR3 length: 15 residues. DNA for the CDR3: TGCAGCGTTTCGGACAGGGGGCTGTCGTCAGATACGCAGTATTTT. Protein: CSVSDRGLSSDTQYF.

This rearrangement joins TRBV2 to TRBJ2-3, with TRBD2 matching 11 bases. This CDR3 has 16 residues. J lost 5 bases, V lost 6 bases, and 10 bases had no gene match. Germline-derived CDR1 and CDR2 are SNHLY and FYNNEI. Written as DNA, the CDR3 is TGTGCCAGCAGGGCCTTAGCGGGGGGGCCGGGAGATACGCAGTATTTT. It yields the protein CASRALAGGPGDTQYF.

There are a few counts of this clonotype. The chain is built from TRBV7-9 and TRBJ2-1; 16 bases are a match to TRBD2. Trimming removed 5 bases from V and 4 bases from J; junction bases left unmatched: 5. The germline gives CDR1 SEHNR, CDR2 FQNEAQ (reference sequence). The CDR3 covers 17 residues. CDR3 protein: CASSIGTSGRGYNEQFF. For the CDR3, the DNA is TGTGCCAGCAGCATCGGGACTAGCGGGAGGGGGTACAATGAGCAGTTCTTC.

This clonotype was found a few times. The rearrangement links TRBV15 to TRBJ1-4, with 7 bases aligning to TRBD1. CDR1 LNHNV and CDR2 YYDKDF come from the germline V gene (reference sequence). This CDR3 comprises 15 residues. J lost 7 bases, V lost 0 bases, and 5 bases had no gene match. The CDR3 DNA reads TGTGCCACCAGCAGAGATCCGCAGGGGGGTGAAAAACTGTTTTTT. Protein product: CATSRDPQGGEKLFF.

The J gene is TRBJ2-7, the V gene TRBV19, with D unclear. The CDR3 extends over 14 amino acids. Trimming pared 3 bases from V and 5 bases from J, leaving 14 bases between. The germline V gene has CDR1 LNHDA and CDR2 SQIVND (reference sequence). The CDR3, as DNA: TGTGCCAGTAGTATTCTACAGAGGAACCACGAGCAGTACTTC. Amino acids: CASSILQRNHEQYF.

V and J are TRBV5-1 and TRBJ2-7, with D possibly matching TRBD1 (5 bases). The ends were cut back, 0 bases at V and 3 bases at J, with 10 bases in the middle. This CDR3 has 14 amino acids. CDR1 is SGHRS, CDR2 YFSETQ, per germline. The CDR3 DNA sequence: TGCGCCAGCAGCTTGGCAGGGAACCACTACGAGCAGTACTTC. It codes for CASSLAGNHYEQYF.

The chain has TRBV5-1 and TRBJ2-1; 10 bases agree with TRBD2. The CDR3 loop spans 15 amino acids. CDR1 and CDR2 from the germline V gene are SGHRS and YFSETQ. Trimming took 0 bases from V and 5 from J; bases not matched to a gene: 2. CDR3 protein: CASSLGTSGNNEQFF. Written as DNA, the CDR3 is TGCGCCAGCAGCTTGGGGACTAGCGGAAACAATGAGCAGTTCTTC.

CDR3 coding DNA: TGTGCCATCAGTGATACCGGGACTCCAACTAATGAAAAACTGTTTTTT. The encoded protein is CAISDTGTPTNEKLFF. This chain links TRBV10-3 with TRBJ1-4, with a possible D match to TRBD1 (5 bases). Germline V gene data show CDR1 as ENHRY and CDR2 as SYGVKD. The germline V and J ends were trimmed by 3 bases and 0 bases, with 11 bases remaining between them. The CDR3 sequence is 16 residues long.

This chain uses TRBV6-5 with TRBJ2-3, with D possibly called TRBD1 or TRBD2 (5 bases each). V was shortened by 2 bases and J by 6 bases, with 9 bases between the two germline ends. CDR1 MNHEY and CDR2 SVGAGI come from the germline V gene. The CDR3 is 13 residues long. The DNA for the CDR3 is TGTGCCAGCAGTTACAGAGGGGACGATACGCAGTATTTT. Its translation: CASSYRGDDTQYF.

The V call is TRBV4-3, the J call TRBJ2-4; possible D gene TRBD1, 6 bases. Trimming stripped 2 bases from V and 6 bases from J, with 11 bases between. CDR3 length: 14 residues. Germline assignment: CDR1 LGHNA and CDR2 YSLEER. CDR3 DNA: TGCGCCAGCAGCCAAAGGACAGAGATAAACATTCAGTACTTC. Its translation is CASSQRTEINIQYF.

This clonotype was recorded a few times. The gene calls are TRBV7-2 and TRBJ2-3; D is unresolved. The length of the CDR3 is 15 residues. Trimming took off 4 bases at V and 0 bases at J, with 11 bases between the two ends. Germline-derived CDR1 and CDR2 are SGHTA and FQGNSA. In nucleotides, the CDR3 is TGTGCCAGCAGCTCAGCGCTTCCTAGCACAGATACGCAGTATTTT. Its translation is CASSSALPSTDTQYF. Together with reference TRBV7-2 and TRBJ2-3, the CDR3 gives the full variable domain: GAGVSQSPSNKVTEKGKDVELRCDPISGHTALYWYRQSLGQGLEFLIYFQGNSAPDKSGLPSDRFSAERTGGSVSTLTIQRTQQEDSAVYLCASSSALPSTDTQYFGPGTRLTVL.

This clonotype was found many times. The chain is built from TRBV29-1 and TRBJ2-5; TRBD2 aligns across 7 bases. The CDR3 sequence is 13 residues long. The junction had 7 bases not matched to a gene; V was cut back by 5 bases and J by 4 bases. Per the germline V gene, CDR1 is SQVTM and CDR2 is ANQGSEA. DNA of the CDR3: TGCAGCGTTACAACAAGCGGGATAGAGACCCAGTACTTC. Translated: CSVTTSGIETQYF.

This clonotype has just a few counts. The chain joins TRBV6-2 or TRBV6-3 to TRBJ2-2; a possible D gene is TRBD1 (5 bases). The germline V gene has CDR1 MNHEY and CDR2 SVGEGT. The V gene lost 5 bases and the J gene lost 4 bases, with 8 bases spanning the gap. The CDR3 consists of 13 residues. The CDR3 loop is CASSDSFTGELFF. CDR3 DNA sequence: TGTGCCAGCAGTGACAGTTTCACCGGGGAGCTGTTTTTT.

V usage is TRBV5-6 and J usage is TRBJ2-5, with 13 bases that match TRBD2. J was trimmed by 5 bases and V by 4 bases; bases with no gene match: 11. Germline CDR1 is SGHDT and CDR2 is YYEEEE. The length of the CDR3 is 17 residues. CDR3 in amino acids: CASSAGTSGTAGETQYF. In nucleotides, the CDR3 is TGTGCCAGCAGCGCCGGGACTAGCGGGACCGCTGGGGAGACCCAGTACTTC.

A few counts support this clonotype. The chain links TRBV6-4 to TRBJ2-3; 9 bases align to TRBD2. The CDR3 length is 16 residues. Germline V CDR1 and CDR2: MRHNA, SNTAGT. Trimming took 6 bases from V and 5 from J; bases not matched to a gene: 12. In nucleotides, the CDR3 is TGTGCCAGCAGCTCAGTAGGCGGGGGGGCCCGAGATACGCAGTATTTT. As protein: CASSSVGGGARDTQYF.

This clonotype was counted a few times. The chain links TRBV5-1 to TRBJ2-3, with D possibly called TRBD1 or TRBD2 (5 bases each). The CDR3 has 14 residues. CDR1 SGHRS and CDR2 YFSETQ come from the germline V gene. Trimming stripped 4 bases from V and 4 bases from J, with 13 bases between. In DNA form, the CDR3 reads TGCGCCAGCAGCCTCGGGGCTCTCTCAGATACGCAGTATTTT. Translated: CASSLGALSDTQYF.

This clonotype was found many times. The V call is TRBV20-1, the J call TRBJ2-7; no definite D call. Trimming removed 0 bases from V and 3 bases from J, with 0 bases in between. This CDR3 has 10 residues. The germline CDR1 and CDR2 sequences are DFQATT and SNEGSKA (reference sequence). The DNA for the CDR3 is TGCAGTGCTAGAGACTACGAGCAGTACTTC. Protein product: CSARDYEQYF.

V and J are TRBV5-1 and TRBJ2-1, with D perhaps matching TRBD2 (5 bases). CDR1 and CDR2 (germline): SGHRS, YFSETQ. The CDR3 spans 16 residues. Between the trimmed V and J ends, which lost 0 bases and 2 bases, there was a span of 12 bases. CDR3 residues: CASSLGERLPYNEQFF. The DNA for the CDR3 is TGCGCCAGCAGCTTGGGGGAGCGTTTGCCCTACAATGAGCAGTTCTTC.

The rearrangement links TRBV30 to TRBJ2-1; 11 nucleotides match TRBD2. The junction had 7 bases not matched to a gene; V was cut back by 1 base and J by 5 bases. The CDR3 runs 16 residues. Germline V CDR1 and CDR2: GTSNPN, SVGIG (reference sequence). CDR3 protein: CAWSARLAGGNNEQFF. The CDR3 bases are TGTGCCTGGAGTGCTCGGCTAGCGGGGGGTAACAATGAGCAGTTCTTC.

This clonotype was recorded many times. CDR3 DNA sequence: TGTGCCAGCAGCCCATCAGGGGGTTGGCGGTTTTACAATGAGCAGTTCTTC. Encoded protein: CASSPSGGWRFYNEQFF. The rearrangement uses TRBV9 and TRBJ2-1, with 7 bases aligning to TRBD1. This CDR3 is built from 17 residues. Germline assignment: CDR1 SGDLS and CDR2 YYNGEE. J gave up 4 bases and V 4 bases, and 14 bases lay outside the gene matches.

V is TRBV7-9 and J is TRBJ2-5; D remains ambiguous. Germline CDR1 is SEHNR and CDR2 is FQNEAQ (reference sequence). V lost 5 bases, J lost 3 bases, and 13 bases lay in between. The CDR3 covers 14 residues. The DNA for the CDR3 is TGTGCCAGCAGCCTGGTTGTCTGGAAAGAGACCCAGTACTTC. Protein: CASSLVVWKETQYF.

This clonotype has a handful of counts. The chain links TRBV6-2 or TRBV6-3 to TRBJ1-1; D remains unclear. This CDR3 comprises 13 residues. Germline V lookup: CDR1 MNHEY, CDR2 SVGEGT. Trimming took off 2 bases at V and 4 bases at J, with 8 bases between the two ends. The CDR3 protein is CASSYAGFTEAFF. The CDR3 region has the DNA TGTGCCAGCAGTTACGCTGGGTTCACTGAAGCTTTCTTT.